A single sample is the source of the 18 T cell receptor beta chains below, sequenced in a study of T cells after yellow fever vaccination. TCRdb reanalysed the 5' RACE reads using MiXCR and keeps one entry per CDR3 protein. The sample shows some 120,000 distinct CDR3 sequences, approximately 16% of them seen only once. The source material was CD8+ T cells sorted from PBMCs, sampled 5 days after the yellow fever booster vaccination. The source is a young man who received the YFV17D yellow fever vaccine.

This clonotype was counted a few times. This rearrangement joins TRBV7-9 to TRBJ1-4; the D is unclear. The CDR3 consists of 14 residues. The V end was cut by 3 bases, the J end by 0 bases, with 5 bases between. Germline CDR1 is SEHNR and CDR2 is FQNEAQ (reference sequence). In DNA form, the CDR3 reads TGTGCCAGCAGCTTGGGAGCAACTAATGAAAAACTGTTTTTT. Translating gives CASSLGATNEKLFF.

This clonotype has more than one count but fewer than ten. The J gene is TRBJ1-6, the V gene TRBV27; D gene unclear. Germline V lookup: CDR1 MNHEY, CDR2 SMNVEV (reference sequence). The CDR3 consists of 13 residues. V shed 5 bases and J shed 3 bases, with 5 bases lying between them. The CDR3 DNA sequence: TGTGCCAGCAGTCGGGTCTATAATTCACCCCTCCACTTT. The encoded protein is CASSRVYNSPLHF.

The chain links TRBV4-1 to TRBJ1-6, with 7 bases lining up with TRBD1. Trimming cost V 4 bases and J 6 bases; bases outside gene matches: 6. Germline lookup yields CDR1 MGHRA and CDR2 YSYEKL. The CDR3 runs to 15 residues. The CDR3: CASSPRQGSNSPLHF. In nucleotides, the CDR3 is TGCGCCAGCAGCCCCAGACAGGGATCTAATTCACCCCTCCACTTT.

This clonotype occurred a few times. This rearrangement joins TRBV10-3 to TRBJ2-3; 7 bases align to TRBD2. The CDR3 is made up of 16 amino acids. The germline V gene has CDR1 ENHRY and CDR2 SYGVKD. The ends lost 7 bases at V and 0 bases at J; junction bases unmatched: 10. CDR3 residues: CAIMRGISGSTDTQYF. The DNA of the CDR3 is TGTGCCATCATGCGGGGGATCTCAGGTAGCACAGATACGCAGTATTTT.

This chain links TRBV2 with TRBJ2-1, with D unclear. This CDR3 has 12 residues. Trimming took 7 bases from V and 7 from J, leaving 11 bases between them. Germline V gives CDR1 SNHLY, CDR2 FYNNEI. The chain's CDR3 is CASMPPLNEQFF. The CDR3 DNA is TGTGCCAGCATGCCTCCTCTAAATGAGCAGTTCTTC. Supplemented by reference TRBV2 and TRBJ2-1, the full variable domain reads EPEVTQTPSHQVTQMGQEVILRCVPISNHLYFYWYRQILGQKVEFLVSFYNNEISEKSEIFDDQFSVERPDGSNFTLKIRSTKLEDSAMYFCASMPPLNEQFFGPGTRLTVL.

This clonotype was counted a few times. The chain joins TRBV12-3 or TRBV12-4 to TRBJ2-1; tentatively, D is TRBD1 (5 bases). Trimming took off 2 bases at V and 7 bases at J, with 15 bases between the two ends. The CDR3 sequence is 15 residues long. In DNA form, the CDR3 reads TGTGCCAGCAGTTTATTCGCGCAACCAGGGAATGAGCAGTTCTTC. It is translated as CASSLFAQPGNEQFF.

This chain uses TRBV2 with TRBJ2-7, with 13 nucleotides matching TRBD2. This CDR3 has 16 amino acids. Germline assignment: CDR1 SNHLY and CDR2 FYNNEI. After removal of 4 bases from V and 4 bases from J, the junction contained 7 bases not matched to a gene. The CDR3 region has the DNA TGTGCCAGCAGTGCGACTAGCGGGGGGACCAAATACGAGCAGTACGTC. This encodes CASSATSGGTKYEQYV.

The rearrangement uses TRBV10-1 and TRBJ2-1; weak D call: TRBD1 (5 bases). Trimming stripped 8 bases from V and 10 bases from J, with 18 bases between. CDR1 and CDR2 from the germline V gene are WNHNN and SYGVQD (reference sequence). This CDR3 has 13 amino acids. CDR3 protein: CASVADPGQEQFF. The CDR3 DNA is TGCGCCAGCGTGGCGGACCCAGGGCAGGAGCAGTTCTTC.

The chain combines TRBV2 with TRBJ2-6; D possibly corresponds to TRBD1 (5 bases). Per the germline V gene, CDR1 is SNHLY and CDR2 is FYNNEI. V was cut by 9 bases and J by 3 bases, with 9 bases left in between. The CDR3 runs to 13 residues. This CDR3 reads CARGANGANVLTF. The CDR3 DNA sequence: TGTGCCAGAGGGGCTAATGGGGCCAACGTCCTGACTTTC. The full variable domain, completed using reference TRBV2 and TRBJ2-6, is EPEVTQTPSHQVTQMGQEVILRCVPISNHLYFYWYRQILGQKVEFLVSFYNNEISEKSEIFDDQFSVERPDGSNFTLKIRSTKLEDSAMYFCARGANGANVLTFGAGSRLTVL.

In its sample, this clonotype was seen a few times. This sequence joins TRBV11-2 and TRBJ1-1; 7 bases fit TRBD1. CDR3 size: 15 residues. V shed 2 bases, J shed 3 bases, and the junction held 6 bases outside the gene matches. Germline lookup yields CDR1 SGHAT and CDR2 FQNNGV. The CDR3 sequence is CASSLLQGPYTEAFF. CDR3 sequence (DNA): TGTGCCAGCAGCTTACTACAGGGGCCTTACACTGAAGCTTTCTTT.

The sample holds a few counts of this clonotype. This sequence joins TRBV20-1 and TRBJ2-4; 12 nucleotides align to TRBD1. The CDR3 is 13 amino acids. Per the germline V gene, CDR1 is DFQATT and CDR2 is SNEGSKA (reference sequence). Trimming removed 6 bases from V and 9 bases from J; junction bases left unmatched: 6. Here the CDR3 reads CSAWDRGHSIQYF. The CDR3 DNA reads TGCAGTGCCTGGGACAGGGGGCATAGCATTCAGTACTTC.

Here the CDR3 DNA reads TGTGCCAGCAGCCAAGAATTGGGAGACAACAATCAGCCCCAGCATTTT. It codes for CASSQELGDNNQPQHF. The V and J genes are TRBV4-2 and TRBJ1-5, with no clear D. The CDR3 is made up of 16 amino acids. Looked up from germline, CDR1 is LGHNA and CDR2 is YNFKEQ. Trimming pared 0 bases from V and 3 bases from J, leaving 12 bases between.

V gene TRBV6-2 or TRBV6-3 combines with J gene TRBJ1-5; 8 bases are shared with TRBD1. In germline, CDR1 is MNHEY, CDR2 SVGEGT. V trimming: 5 bases; J trimming: 3 bases; junction bases outside the gene matches: 6. The CDR3 is made up of 15 amino acids. CDR3 sequence: CASSGQGSINQPQHF. CDR3 bases: TGTGCCAGCAGTGGACAGGGCTCGATCAATCAGCCCCAGCATTTT.

The chain combines TRBV7-9 with TRBJ1-6; tentatively, D is TRBD1 (5 bases). V shed 1 base and J shed 9 bases, with 10 bases lying between them. CDR1 is SEHNR, CDR2 FQNEAQ, per germline (reference sequence). This CDR3 is built from 14 residues. For the CDR3, the DNA is TGTGCCAGCAGCTTAGTTTCTGGGGGTTCACCCCTCCACTTT. As protein: CASSLVSGGSPLHF.

This clonotype showed up just a few times. This chain uses TRBV29-1 with TRBJ2-1; 9 bases are shared with TRBD2. The CDR3 has 13 amino acids. The germline gives CDR1 SQVTM, CDR2 ANQGSEA. The V segment lost 4 bases and the J segment 9 bases; nucleotides outside the gene matches: 7. Here the CDR3 DNA reads TGCAGCGTTGGGGCTAGCGGGGTTTTTGAGCAGTTCTTC. Protein product: CSVGASGVFEQFF.

This clonotype has ten or more counts. This sequence joins TRBV12-3 or TRBV12-4 and TRBJ1-2, with D tentatively TRBD1 (6 bases). There are 14 residues in the CDR3. V gave up 7 bases and J gave up 4 bases, with 16 bases separating them. The DNA for the CDR3 is TGTGCCAGCAACCAGGCGGACAGCTTCTATGGCTACACCTTC. Protein product: CASNQADSFYGYTF.

This clonotype was found a few times. The chain employs TRBV28 and TRBJ1-1; D is undetermined. V was pared by 5 bases and J by 3 bases, with 13 bases between. Germline-derived CDR1 and CDR2 are MDHEN and SYDVKM. The CDR3 spans 14 residues. CDR3 amino acids: CASSRGRWDTEAFF. Here the CDR3 DNA reads TGTGCCAGCAGTCGCGGTAGGTGGGACACTGAAGCTTTCTTT. Together with reference TRBV28 and TRBJ1-1, the CDR3 gives the full variable domain: DVKVTQSSRYLVKRTGEKVFLECVQDMDHENMFWYRQDPGLGLRLIYFSYDVKMKEKGDIPEGYSVSREKKERFSLILESASTNQTSMYLCASSRGRWDTEAFFGQGTRLTVV.

This clonotype was recorded once. This chain links TRBV11-1 with TRBJ1-3; TRBD1 aligns across 10 bases. CDR1 SGHAT and CDR2 FQDESV come from the germline V gene (reference sequence). With 5 bases clipped from V and 0 bases from J, the junction kept 7 bases outside the gene matches. The CDR3 sequence is 17 residues long. The CDR3 here is CASSIWTGGTSGNTIYF. The CDR3 coding sequence is TGTGCCAGCAGCATCTGGACAGGGGGAACCTCTGGAAACACCATATATTTT. Together with reference TRBV11-1 and TRBJ1-3, the CDR3 gives the full variable domain: EAEVAQSPRYKITEKSQAVAFWCDPISGHATLYWYRQILGQGPELLVQFQDESVVDDSQLPKDRFSAERLKGVDSTLKIQPAELGDSAMYLCASSIWTGGTSGNTIYFGEGSWLTVV.